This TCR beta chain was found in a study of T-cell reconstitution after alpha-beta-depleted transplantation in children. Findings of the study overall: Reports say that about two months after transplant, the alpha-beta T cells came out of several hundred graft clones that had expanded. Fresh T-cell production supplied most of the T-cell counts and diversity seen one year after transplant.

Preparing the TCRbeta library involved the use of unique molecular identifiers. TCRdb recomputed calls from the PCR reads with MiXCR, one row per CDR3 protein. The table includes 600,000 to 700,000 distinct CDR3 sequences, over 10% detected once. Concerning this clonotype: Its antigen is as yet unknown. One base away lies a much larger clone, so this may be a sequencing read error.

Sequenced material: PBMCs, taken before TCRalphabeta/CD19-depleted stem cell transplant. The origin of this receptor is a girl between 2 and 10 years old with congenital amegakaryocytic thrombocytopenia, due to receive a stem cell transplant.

The CDR3, as DNA: TGTGCCTGCAGCCAAGAAGGAGTAGCGAGGCCCTCCTACAATGAGCAGTTCTTC. This sequence encodes CACSQEGVARPSYNEQFF. V and J are TRBV3-1 and TRBJ2-1, with D possibly TRBD2 on 5 matching bases. This CDR3 is 18 amino acids long. The V gene's germline CDR1 is LGHDT and CDR2 YNNKEL (reference sequence).